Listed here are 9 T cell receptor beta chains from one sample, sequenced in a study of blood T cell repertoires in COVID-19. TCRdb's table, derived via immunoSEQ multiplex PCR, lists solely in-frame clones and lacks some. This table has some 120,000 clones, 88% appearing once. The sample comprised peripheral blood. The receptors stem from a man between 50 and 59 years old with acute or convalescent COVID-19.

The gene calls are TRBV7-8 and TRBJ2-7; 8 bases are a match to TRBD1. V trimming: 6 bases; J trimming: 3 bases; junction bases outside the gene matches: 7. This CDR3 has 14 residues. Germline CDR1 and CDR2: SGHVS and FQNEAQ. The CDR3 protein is CASRLTGANYEQYF. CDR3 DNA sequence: TGTGCCAGCAGGCTGACAGGGGCTAACTACGAGCAGTACTTC.

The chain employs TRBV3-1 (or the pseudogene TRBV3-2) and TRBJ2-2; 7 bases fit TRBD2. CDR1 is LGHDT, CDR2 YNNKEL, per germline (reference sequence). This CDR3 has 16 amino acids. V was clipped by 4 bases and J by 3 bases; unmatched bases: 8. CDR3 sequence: CASSPKWLADTGELFF. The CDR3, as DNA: TGTGCCAGCAGCCCCAAGTGGCTAGCGGACACCGGGGAGCTGTTTTTT.

The CDR3 nucleotides read TGTGCCAGCAGGACAGGGGCGGGAAACACCATATATTTT. Translating gives CASRTGAGNTIYF. This chain uses TRBV12-3 or TRBV12-4 with TRBJ1-3; 8 nucleotides line up with TRBD1. The J segment lost 4 bases and the V segment lost 6 bases, leaving 2 bases of the junction unmatched. The CDR3 extends over 13 amino acids.

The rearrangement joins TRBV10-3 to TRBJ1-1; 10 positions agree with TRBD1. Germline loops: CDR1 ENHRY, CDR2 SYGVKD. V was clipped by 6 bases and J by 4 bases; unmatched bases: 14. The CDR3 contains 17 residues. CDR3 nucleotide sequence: TGTGCCATCAGGTCCGACAGGGGGCAAGGTGGTAGCACTGAAGCTTTCTTT. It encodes CAIRSDRGQGGSTEAFF.

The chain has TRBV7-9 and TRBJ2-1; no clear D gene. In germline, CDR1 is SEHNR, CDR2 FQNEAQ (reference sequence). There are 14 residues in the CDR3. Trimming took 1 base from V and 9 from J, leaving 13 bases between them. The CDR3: CASSLGLRLIEQFF. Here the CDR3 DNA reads TGTGCCAGCAGCTTAGGTTTACGACTGATTGAGCAGTTCTTC.

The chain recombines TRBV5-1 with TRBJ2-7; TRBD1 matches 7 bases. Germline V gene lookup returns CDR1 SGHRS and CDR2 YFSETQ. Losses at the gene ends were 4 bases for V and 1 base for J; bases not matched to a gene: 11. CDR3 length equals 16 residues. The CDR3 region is CASSLGSGGVSYEQYF. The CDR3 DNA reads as TGCGCCAGCAGCCTCGGATCAGGGGGAGTTTCCTACGAGCAGTACTTC.

CDR3 sequence (DNA): TGTGCCTGGAGTGTACAGGAGTCACCCCTCCACTTT. Its protein is CAWSVQESPLHF. The V call is TRBV30, the J call TRBJ1-6; D perhaps matches TRBD1 (5 bases). Germline CDR1 is GTSNPN and CDR2 is SVGIG (reference sequence). V gave up 0 bases and J gave up 10 bases, with 7 bases separating them. The CDR3 runs 12 residues.

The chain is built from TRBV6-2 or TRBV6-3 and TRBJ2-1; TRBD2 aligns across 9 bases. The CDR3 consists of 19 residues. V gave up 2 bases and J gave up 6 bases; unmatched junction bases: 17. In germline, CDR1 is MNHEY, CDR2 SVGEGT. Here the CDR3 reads CASSYAPLVAGEGSNEQFF. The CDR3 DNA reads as TGTGCCAGCAGTTACGCCCCTTTAGTAGCGGGAGAAGGTAGCAATGAGCAGTTCTTC.

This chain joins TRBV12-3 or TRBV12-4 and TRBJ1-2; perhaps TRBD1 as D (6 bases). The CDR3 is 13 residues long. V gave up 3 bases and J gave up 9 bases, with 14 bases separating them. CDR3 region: CASSLAQGPSYTF. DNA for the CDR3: TGTGCCAGCAGTTTGGCCCAGGGGCCTAGCTACACCTTC.